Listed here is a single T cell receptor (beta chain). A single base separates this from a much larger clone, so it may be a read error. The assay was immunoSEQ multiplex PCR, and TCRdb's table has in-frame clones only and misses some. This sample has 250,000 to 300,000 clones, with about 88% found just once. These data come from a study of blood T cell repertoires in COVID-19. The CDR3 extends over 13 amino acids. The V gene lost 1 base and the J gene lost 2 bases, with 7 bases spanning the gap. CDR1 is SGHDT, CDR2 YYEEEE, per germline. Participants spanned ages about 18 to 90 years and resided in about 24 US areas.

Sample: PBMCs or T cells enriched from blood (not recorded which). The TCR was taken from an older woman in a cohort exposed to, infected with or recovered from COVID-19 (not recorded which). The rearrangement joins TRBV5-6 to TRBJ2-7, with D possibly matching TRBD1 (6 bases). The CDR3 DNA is TGTGCCAGCAGCTTGACAGGGCCCTACGAGCAGTACTTC. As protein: CASSLTGPYEQYF.